The 31 T cell receptor beta chains given below trace back to one sample, sequenced in a study of T cells in women clearing cervical HPV infection. TCRdb's table, derived via immunoSEQ multiplex PCR, lists solely in-frame clones and lacks some. The table for this sample gives roughly 30,000 clones. The sample consisted of blood buffy coat. The receptor source for this set is a woman between 18 and 75 years old with a cervical HPV16 infection that either progressed to CIN3+ or cleared (not recorded which).

Of note for this clone: Coverage ceases 3 residues before the CDR3 finishes, and the germline J gene fills in the end. The chain uses TRBV5-1 and TRBJ2-1, with TRBD1 identical over 9 bases. V was clipped by 0 bases and J by 8 bases; unmatched bases: 3. The CDR3 is 14 residues long. Germline lookup yields CDR1 SGHRS and CDR2 YFSETQ. This CDR3 reads CASSLGQGGDEQFF. CDR3 DNA (partial): TGCGCCAGCAGCTTGGGACAGGGGGGGGATGAG.

Note on this clone: Read data end 3 residues before the CDR3 end; the end is taken from the germline J gene. The chain uses TRBV20-1 and TRBJ2-3; D gene unclear. The CDR3 extends over 11 amino acids. The V gene's germline CDR1 is DFQATT and CDR2 SNEGSKA (reference sequence). The V and J ends lost 5 bases and 6 bases respectively, with 9 bases between them. Incomplete CDR3 DNA: TGCAGTGCTGTTACTGGTGATACG. It encodes CSAVTGDT. The complete CDR3 sequence is CSAVTGDTQYF.

With respect to this clone: The read halts 3 residues ahead of the CDR3 end, with the missing end drawn from the germline J gene. The chain uses TRBV12-3 or TRBV12-4 and TRBJ2-7; either TRBD1 or TRBD2 may fit D (5 bases each). CDR3 length: 14 amino acids. Trimming removed 5 bases at V and 1 base at J, with 12 bases between. The chain's CDR3 is CASSTGKGSYEQYF. The DNA read from the CDR3 is TGTGCCAGCAGTACCGGGAAGGGGTCCTACGAG.

On this clone: Read sequence stops 3 residues before the CDR3 end, and the germline J gene provides the missing end. The chain couples TRBV7-2 to TRBJ1-2; no reliable D call. Per the germline V gene, CDR1 is SGHTA and CDR2 is FQGNSA. The CDR3 covers 15 residues. CDR3 DNA, as far as it was read: TGTGCCAGCAGCCTAAGCGGGCCCACCTACAATGAC. Translation gives CASSLSGPTYND. The CDR3 in full is CASSLSGPTYNDYTF.

Concerning this clone: The CDR3 is cut off 3 residues early in the read; its end comes from the germline J gene. V and J are TRBV20-1 and TRBJ2-2; D ambiguous. The CDR3 length is 16 residues. The germline V gene encodes CDR1 DFQATT and CDR2 SNEGSKA (reference sequence). V shed 2 bases and J shed 2 bases, with 15 bases lying between them. Incomplete CDR3 DNA: TGCAGTGCTAGATATGACATGAGACCTAACACCGGGGAG. It is translated as CSARYDMRPNTGE. The whole CDR3 region reads CSARYDMRPNTGELFF.

With respect to this clone: The CDR3 end is not reached by the read, which stops 3 residues before it; the germline J gene fills it in. The gene calls are TRBV2 and TRBJ2-3, with D possibly TRBD2 on 5 matching bases. This CDR3 has 13 residues. V shed 5 bases and J shed 6 bases, with 12 bases lying between them. CDR1 is SNHLY, CDR2 FYNNEI, per germline. Partial CDR3 DNA: TGTGCCAGCAGTTATGCGCAGCGGGATACG. Translated: CASSYAQRDT. The whole CDR3 is CASSYAQRDTQYF.

Regarding this clone: Read data end 3 residues before the CDR3 end; the end is taken from the germline J gene. The V call is TRBV7-9, the J call TRBJ2-1; TRBD2 might be the D (5 bases). V was pared by 1 base and J by 6 bases, with 10 bases between. The CDR3 length is 14 residues. Germline V CDR1 and CDR2: SEHNR, FQNEAQ (reference sequence). CDR3 protein: CASSLEASPNEQFF. The CDR3 DNA, read in part, is TGTGCCAGCAGCTTAGAGGCTAGCCCCAATGAG.

A note on this clone: The missing CDR3 end, 3 residues past where the read stops, is filled in from the germline J gene. The chain links TRBV12-3 or TRBV12-4 to TRBJ1-6; D is ambiguous. CDR3 length: 14 residues. V was clipped by 3 bases and J by 5 bases, with 8 bases between them. The CDR3 bases that were read are TGTGCCAGCAGTTTCACAGTAAATAATTCACCC. It is translated as CASSFTVNNSP. The CDR3 in its entirety is CASSFTVNNSPLHF.

In regard to this clone: The DNA ends 3 residues before the CDR3 does, and the rest of the CDR3 is filled in from the germline J gene. The V call is TRBV4-1, the J call TRBJ1-3; D may be TRBD1 (6 bases). Per germline, CDR1 MGHRA and CDR2 YSYEKL. Trimming pared 4 bases from V and 2 bases from J, leaving 15 bases between. The CDR3 runs to 16 residues. The DNA read from the CDR3 is TGCGCCAGCAGCCGGGCCTCACAGGGTACTGGAAACACC. Amino acid sequence: CASSRASQGTGNT. The whole CDR3 is CASSRASQGTGNTIYF.

Worth noting for this clone: The read gets to within 3 residues of the CDR3 end, and the germline J gene fills in the rest. The V gene is TRBV5-1, the J gene TRBJ1-4, with 11 positions matching TRBD1. The CDR3 length is 15 residues. V dropped 2 bases and J dropped 10; count of bases not matched to a gene: 7. The germline V gene has CDR1 SGHRS and CDR2 YFSETQ. CDR3 sequence: CASSLNSGTGGKLFF. The sequenced CDR3 bases are TGCGCCAGCAGCTTAAACTCCGGGACAGGGGGAAAA.

The DNA read from the CDR3 is TGCAGTGCTAGGACAGCGTCCCTTTACAATGAG. Its protein is CSARTASLYNE. The complete CDR3 sequence is CSARTASLYNEQFF. The chain joins TRBV20-1 to TRBJ2-1, with D possibly matching TRBD1 (5 bases). The read falls 3 residues short of the CDR3 end, and the missing part is taken from the germline J gene. The CDR3 contains 14 residues. Germline V CDR1 and CDR2: DFQATT, SNEGSKA (reference sequence). V was clipped by 3 bases and J by 4 bases, with 13 bases between them.

With regard to this clone: The read ends 3 residues early relative to the CDR3; the germline J gene fills the gap. The chain recombines TRBV7-6 with TRBJ2-5, with 8 nucleotides matching TRBD2. Trimming at V came to 6 bases and at J to 5 bases, leaving 5 bases not matched to a gene. Germline V CDR1 and CDR2: SGHVS, FNYEAQ. The CDR3 sequence is 13 residues long. CDR3 sequence reads: CASRKRGGETQYF. The sequenced CDR3 bases are TGTGCCAGCAGAAAACGGGGGGGGGAGACC.

In regard to this clone: The CDR3 is cut off 3 residues early in the read; its end comes from the germline J gene. The J gene is TRBJ2-7, the V gene TRBV27; 8 nucleotides line up with TRBD1. The CDR3 consists of 17 residues. CDR1 MNHEY and CDR2 SMNVEV come from the germline V gene (reference sequence). V gave up 2 bases and J gave up 5 bases; unmatched junction bases: 14. Partial CDR3 DNA: TGTGCCAGCAGTTTACATTTCCCAGGGGGCCCTATCGACGAG. It encodes CASSLHFPGGPIDE. The entire CDR3 protein is CASSLHFPGGPIDEQYF.

A note on this clone: The DNA ends 3 residues before the CDR3 does, and the rest of the CDR3 is filled in from the germline J gene. The rearrangement joins TRBV29-1 to TRBJ2-1, with TRBD1 as a possible D gene (6 bases). V lost 7 bases to trimming and J lost 9 bases, with 7 bases between them. Germline values: CDR1 SQVTM, CDR2 ANQGSEA. This CDR3 spans 9 amino acids. CDR3 DNA (partial): TGCAGCGGAGGGGGTGAG. It is translated as CSGGGE. The CDR3 reads in full as CSGGGEQFF.

CDR3 DNA, as far as it was read: TGTGCCATCAGTGGTTGGGACAGGGGGTATGGC. Amino acid sequence: CAISGWDRGYG. The whole CDR3 reads CAISGWDRGYGYTF. The chain recombines TRBV10-3 with TRBJ1-2; 11 bases match TRBD1. The read falls 3 residues short of the CDR3 end, and the missing part is taken from the germline J gene. This CDR3 comprises 14 residues. The V and J ends lost 4 bases and 5 bases, in that order; junction bases with no gene match: 3. Germline CDR1 reads ENHRY; CDR2 reads SYGVKD.

With regard to this clone: Read sequence stops 3 residues before the CDR3 end, and the germline J gene provides the missing end. The chain links TRBV19 to TRBJ1-2; D call uncertain. Per the germline V gene, CDR1 is LNHDA and CDR2 is SQIVND (reference sequence). CDR3 size: 15 residues. The sequenced part of the CDR3 DNA is TGTGCCAGTAGTAGGCAAAGCGGACTATGGAATGAC. Translating it yields CASSRQSGLWND. Given in full, the CDR3 is CASSRQSGLWNDYTF.

A note on this clone: The missing CDR3 end, 3 residues past where the read stops, is filled in from the germline J gene. The chain carries TRBV7-6 and TRBJ1-1, with a possible D match to TRBD1 (6 bases). CDR1 SGHVS and CDR2 FNYEAQ come from the germline V gene. Trimming took off 5 bases at V and 3 bases at J, with 19 bases between the two ends. The CDR3 covers 16 residues. This chain's CDR3 is CASSPVTGRGHTEAFF. The sequenced CDR3 bases are TGTGCCAGCAGCCCAGTGACAGGTAGGGGTCACACTGAA.

Comment on this clone: Read sequence stops 3 residues before the CDR3 end, and the germline J gene provides the missing end. The V call is TRBV19, the J call TRBJ2-2; 7 bases map to TRBD1. Germline CDR1 and CDR2: LNHDA and SQIVND (reference sequence). This CDR3 spans 20 amino acids. V trimming: 5 bases; J trimming: 1 base; junction bases outside the gene matches: 19. CDR3 in amino acids: CASSPQHPPLGTENTGELFF. The sequenced CDR3 bases are TGTGCCAGTAGTCCGCAACACCCTCCCCTGGGGACAGAGAACACCGGGGAG.

Notes on this clone: Coverage ceases 3 residues before the CDR3 finishes, and the germline J gene fills in the end. The chain carries TRBV29-1 and TRBJ2-1, with 8 bases identical to TRBD2. CDR1 is SQVTM, CDR2 ANQGSEA, per germline. The CDR3 consists of 14 residues. V shed 5 bases and J 9 bases; nucleotides not matched to a gene: 12. CDR3 DNA, as far as it was read: TGCAGCGTTCCCTCCACTAGCGGCAGCGGTGAG. The encoded protein is CSVPSTSGSGE. The complete CDR3 protein is CSVPSTSGSGEQFF.

As regards this clone: Sequencing ends 3 residues short of the CDR3 end; the germline J gene provides the rest. The rearrangement uses TRBV11-2 and TRBJ1-2, with D possibly being TRBD1 (5 bases). The V gene lost 5 bases and the J gene lost 7 bases, with 11 bases spanning the gap. CDR1 is SGHAT and CDR2 is FQNNGV in the germline V gene. The CDR3 runs to 12 residues. The CDR3 here is CASSDGGGGYTF. The DNA read from the CDR3 is TGTGCCAGCAGCGACGGGGGAGGTGGC.

With regard to this clone: The read terminates 3 residues ahead of where the CDR3 ends, so the germline J gene completes it. Additional DNA sequences in this sample encode the identical CDR3. The V and J genes are TRBV5-1 and TRBJ1-3; 7 bases line up with TRBD1. J gave up 0 bases and V 0 bases, and 0 bases lay outside the gene matches. The CDR3 has 15 residues. Germline values: CDR1 SGHRS, CDR2 YFSETQ. The sequenced CDR3 bases are TGCGCCAGCAGCTTGGACAGGGGCTCTGGAAACACC. It specifies CASSLDRGSGNT. The full CDR3 protein is CASSLDRGSGNTIYF.

Comments on this clone: Read data end 3 residues before the CDR3 end; the end is taken from the germline J gene. The chain is built from TRBV20-1 and TRBJ1-2, with TRBD1 identical over 8 bases. This CDR3 region has 13 residues. Germline values: CDR1 DFQATT, CDR2 SNEGSKA (reference sequence). CDR3: CSAKRTGLHEYTF. Partial CDR3 DNA: TGCAGTGCTAAAAGGACAGGGCTACACGAG.

Comment on this clone: The DNA ends 3 residues before the CDR3 does, and the rest of the CDR3 is filled in from the germline J gene. The chain uses TRBV7-6 and TRBJ2-5, with 8 bases lining up with TRBD1. V shed 5 bases and J 5 bases; nucleotides not matched to a gene: 13. There are 16 residues in the CDR3. CDR1 and CDR2 from the germline V gene are SGHVS and FNYEAQ. The CDR3 sequence is CASSPGVAGGGETQYF. The covered CDR3 bases are TGTGCCAGCAGCCCGGGGGTGGCAGGGGGCGGGGAGACC.

Details on this clone: The CDR3 is cut off 3 residues early in the read; its end comes from the germline J gene. Additional DNA sequences in this sample encode the identical CDR3. The chain uses TRBV7-3 and TRBJ2-1; 9 bases fit TRBD2. Germline CDR1 reads SGHTA; CDR2 reads FQGTGA. The CDR3 is 15 amino acids. Trimming removed 2 bases from V and 7 bases from J; junction bases left unmatched: 6. This chain's CDR3 is CASSLGGGGGNEQFF. CDR3 DNA, as far as it was read: TGTGCCAGCAGCTTAGGCGGGGGGGGAGGTAATGAG.

A remark on this clone: The read finishes 3 residues shy of the CDR3 end, and the germline J gene is used to complete it. The J gene is TRBJ1-1, the V gene TRBV5-1; D is perhaps TRBD1 (5 bases). Germline CDR1 is SGHRS and CDR2 is YFSETQ. V lost 2 bases and J lost 5, with 19 bases in between. The CDR3 contains 16 residues. The DNA read from the CDR3 is TGCGCCAGCAGCTTATTATTCACCCCGGGGGGGACTGAA. Protein product: CASSLLFTPGGTE. The full-length CDR3 reads as CASSLLFTPGGTEAFF. Supplemented by reference TRBV5-1 and TRBJ1-1, the full variable domain reads KAGVTQTPRYLIKTRGQQVTLSCSPISGHRSVSWYQQTPGQGLQFLFEYFSETQRNKGNFPGRFSGRQFSNSRSEMNVSTLELGDSALYLCASSLLFTPGGTEAFFGQGTRLTVV.

In regard to this clone: The DNA ends 3 residues before the CDR3 does, and the rest of the CDR3 is filled in from the germline J gene. The chain employs TRBV7-9 and TRBJ1-2; no clear D gene. There are 14 residues in the CDR3. The germline V gene encodes CDR1 SEHNR and CDR2 FQNEAQ (reference sequence). The CDR3 protein is CASSLVDSTDTYTF. CDR3 DNA, as far as it was read: TGTGCCAGCAGCTTAGTTGATTCCACAGATACC.

By frequency, this clone is medium-sized (0.01 to 0.1%). Read data end 3 residues before the CDR3 end; the end is taken from the germline J gene. The J gene is TRBJ2-2, the V gene TRBV5-5, with D perhaps matching TRBD2 (5 bases). This CDR3 is built from 14 residues. Germline lookup yields CDR1 SGHKS and CDR2 YYEKEE (reference sequence). Trimming took off 7 bases at V and 2 bases at J, with 12 bases between the two ends. CDR3 bases read: TGTGCCAGCTCTGAGCGGTCTAACACCGGGGAG. Amino acids: CASSERSNTGE. The CDR3 in full is CASSERSNTGELFF.

As for this clone: The missing CDR3 end, 3 residues past where the read stops, is filled in from the germline J gene. The chain is built from TRBV27 and TRBJ1-4; weak D call: TRBD1 (6 bases). The CDR3 consists of 14 residues. Trimming stripped 4 bases from V and 5 bases from J, with 11 bases between. Per the germline V gene, CDR1 is MNHEY and CDR2 is SMNVEV (reference sequence). CDR3 residues: CASSSRQVNEKLFF. CDR3 DNA (partial): TGTGCCAGCAGTTCCCGACAGGTGAATGAAAAA.

As for this clone: The read ends 3 residues early relative to the CDR3; the germline J gene fills the gap. The genes are TRBV6-4 and TRBJ2-3, with 9 positions matching TRBD2. Germline V gives CDR1 MRHNA, CDR2 SNTAGT. The CDR3 extends over 14 amino acids. J lost 1 base, V lost 4 bases, and 0 bases had no gene match. CDR3 in amino acids: CASSASGGTDTQYF. The CDR3 bases that were read are TGTGCCAGCAGTGCTAGCGGGGGCACAGATACG.

On this clone itself: The observed sequence ends 3 residues before the CDR3 terminus, with the missing tail filled in from the germline J gene. This chain uses TRBV14 with TRBJ2-1; TRBD2 aligns across 10 bases. The J segment lost 3 bases and the V segment lost 4 bases, leaving 6 bases of the junction unmatched. The V gene's germline CDR1 is SGHDN and CDR2 FVKESK. The CDR3 is 16 residues long. The covered CDR3 bases are TGTGCCAGCAGCCGCTGGACTAGCGGAGACTACAATGAG. Translation gives CASSRWTSGDYNE. The full CDR3 protein is CASSRWTSGDYNEQFF.

Remarks on this clone: The CDR3 end falls 3 residues outside the read, so it is completed with the germline J gene. The chain joins TRBV30 to TRBJ1-6; D unclear. From germline, CDR1 is GTSNPN and CDR2 SVGIG (reference sequence). The CDR3 extends over 13 amino acids. Trimming took off 0 bases at V and 10 bases at J, with 10 bases between the two ends. The CDR3 here is CAWSVGLNSPLHF. The CDR3 DNA, read in part, is TGTGCCTGGAGTGTTGGACTAAACTCACCC. Complete variable domain (other parts from reference TRBV30 and TRBJ1-6): SQTIHQWPATLVQPVGSPLSLECTVEGTSNPNLYWYRQAAGRGLQLLFYSVGIGQISSEVPQNLSASRPQDRQFILSSKKLLLSDSGFYLCAWSVGLNSPLHFGNGTRLTVT.